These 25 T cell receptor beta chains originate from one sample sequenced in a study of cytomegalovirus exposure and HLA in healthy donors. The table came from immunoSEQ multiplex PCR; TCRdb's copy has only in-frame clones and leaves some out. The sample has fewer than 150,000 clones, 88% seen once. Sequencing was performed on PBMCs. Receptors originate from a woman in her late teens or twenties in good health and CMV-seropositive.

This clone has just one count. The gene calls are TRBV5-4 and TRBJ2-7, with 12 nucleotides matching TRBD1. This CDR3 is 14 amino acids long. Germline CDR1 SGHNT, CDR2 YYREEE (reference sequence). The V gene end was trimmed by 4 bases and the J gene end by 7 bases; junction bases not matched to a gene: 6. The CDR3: CASSLGQGAEEQYF. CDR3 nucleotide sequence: TGTGCCAGCAGCCTGGGACAGGGGGCTGAAGAGCAGTACTTC.

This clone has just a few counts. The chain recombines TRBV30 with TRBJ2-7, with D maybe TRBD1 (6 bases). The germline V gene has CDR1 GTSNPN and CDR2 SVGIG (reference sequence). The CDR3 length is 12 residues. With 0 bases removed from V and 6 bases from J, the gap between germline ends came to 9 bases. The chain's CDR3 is CAWSVTGLEQYF. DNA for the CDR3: TGTGCCTGGAGTGTAACAGGGCTCGAGCAGTACTTC.

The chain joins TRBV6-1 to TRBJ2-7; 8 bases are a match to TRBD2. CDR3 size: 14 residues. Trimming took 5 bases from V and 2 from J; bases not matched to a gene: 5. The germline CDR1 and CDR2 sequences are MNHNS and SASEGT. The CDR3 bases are TGTGCCAGCAGTTTACTAGCGGAGGCCTACGAGCAGTACTTC. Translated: CASSLLAEAYEQYF.

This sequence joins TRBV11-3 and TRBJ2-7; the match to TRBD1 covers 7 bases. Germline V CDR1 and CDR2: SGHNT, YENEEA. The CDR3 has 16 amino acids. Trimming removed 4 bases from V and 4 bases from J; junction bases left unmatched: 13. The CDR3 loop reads CASSSYPGQTFYEQYF. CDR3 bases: TGTGCCAGCAGCTCCTACCCGGGACAGACTTTTTACGAGCAGTACTTC. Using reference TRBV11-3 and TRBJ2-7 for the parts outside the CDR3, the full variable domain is EAGVVQSPRYKIIEKKQPVAFWCNPISGHNTLYWYLQNLGQGPELLIRYENEEAVDDSQLPKDRFSAERLKGVDSTLKIQPAELGDSAVYLCASSSYPGQTFYEQYFGPGTRLTVT.

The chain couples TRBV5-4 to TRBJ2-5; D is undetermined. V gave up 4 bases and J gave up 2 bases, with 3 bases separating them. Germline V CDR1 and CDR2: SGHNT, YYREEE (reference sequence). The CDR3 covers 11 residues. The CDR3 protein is CASSLQETQYF. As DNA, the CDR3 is TGTGCCAGCAGCCTGCAAGAGACCCAGTACTTC.

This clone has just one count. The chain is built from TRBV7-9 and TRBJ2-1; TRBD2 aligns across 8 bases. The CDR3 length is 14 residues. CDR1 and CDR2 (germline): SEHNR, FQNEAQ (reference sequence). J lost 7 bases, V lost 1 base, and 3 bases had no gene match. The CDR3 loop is CASSLDGGRNEQFF. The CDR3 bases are TGTGCCAGCAGCTTAGACGGCGGGAGGAATGAGCAGTTCTTC. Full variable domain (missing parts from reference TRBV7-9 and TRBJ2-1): DTGVSQNPRHKITKRGQNVTFRCDPISEHNRLYWYRQTLGQGPEFLTYFQNEAQLEKSRLLSDRFSAERPKGSFSTLEIQRTEQGDSAMYLCASSLDGGRNEQFFGPGTRLTVL.

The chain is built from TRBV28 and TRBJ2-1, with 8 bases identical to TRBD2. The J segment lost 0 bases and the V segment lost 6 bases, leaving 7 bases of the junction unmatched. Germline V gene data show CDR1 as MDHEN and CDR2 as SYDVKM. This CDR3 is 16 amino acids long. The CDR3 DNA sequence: TGTGCCAGCAGCCCCGGGGGGGCTAGCTCCTACAATGAGCAGTTCTTC. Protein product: CASSPGGASSYNEQFF.

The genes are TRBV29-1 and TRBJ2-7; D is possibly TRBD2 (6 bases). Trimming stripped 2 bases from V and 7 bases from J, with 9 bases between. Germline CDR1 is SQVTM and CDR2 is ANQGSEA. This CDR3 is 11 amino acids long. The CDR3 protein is CSVEQSGEQYF. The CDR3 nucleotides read TGCAGCGTTGAACAAAGCGGGGAGCAGTACTTC.

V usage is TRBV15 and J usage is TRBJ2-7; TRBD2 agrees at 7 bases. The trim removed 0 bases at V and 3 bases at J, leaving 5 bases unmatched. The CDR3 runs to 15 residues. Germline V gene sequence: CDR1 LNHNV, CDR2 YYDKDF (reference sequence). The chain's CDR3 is CATSREGGSRYEQYF. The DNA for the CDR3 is TGTGCCACCAGCAGAGAGGGGGGGAGCCGCTACGAGCAGTACTTC.

The CDR3 protein is CASSYEGVDGYTF. The CDR3, as DNA: TGTGCCAGCAGTTACGAGGGTGTCGATGGCTACACCTTC. The chain recombines TRBV6-6 with TRBJ1-2; D gene ambiguous. CDR3 length equals 13 residues. Germline loops: CDR1 MNHNY, CDR2 SVGAGI (reference sequence). The V end was cut by 2 bases, the J end by 6 bases, with 10 bases between.

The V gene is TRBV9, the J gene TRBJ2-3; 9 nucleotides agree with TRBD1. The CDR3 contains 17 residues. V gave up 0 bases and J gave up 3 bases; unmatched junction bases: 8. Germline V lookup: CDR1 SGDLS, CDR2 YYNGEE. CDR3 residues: CASSVGGGQGGTDTQYF. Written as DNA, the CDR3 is TGTGCCAGCAGCGTAGGAGGGGGACAGGGAGGAACAGATACGCAGTATTTT.

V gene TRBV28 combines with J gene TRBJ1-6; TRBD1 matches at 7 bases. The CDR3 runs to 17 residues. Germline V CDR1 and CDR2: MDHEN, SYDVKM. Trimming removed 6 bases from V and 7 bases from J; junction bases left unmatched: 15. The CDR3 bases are TGTGCCAGCAGCTTTCGGGAAGGGGACAGCCTAAATTCACCCCTCCACTTT. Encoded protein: CASSFREGDSLNSPLHF.

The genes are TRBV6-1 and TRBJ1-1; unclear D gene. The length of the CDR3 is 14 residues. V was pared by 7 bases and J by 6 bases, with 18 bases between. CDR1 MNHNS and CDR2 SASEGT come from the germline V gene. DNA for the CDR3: TGTGCCAGCACGAGAATTGCGGAGTTGGCTGAAGCTTTCTTT. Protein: CASTRIAELAEAFF.

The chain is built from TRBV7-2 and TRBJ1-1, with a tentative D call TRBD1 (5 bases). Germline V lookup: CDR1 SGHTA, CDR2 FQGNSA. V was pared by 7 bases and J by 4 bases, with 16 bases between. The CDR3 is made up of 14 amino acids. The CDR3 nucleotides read TGTGCCAGCAAGGGCTATTCTCAGGGCACTGAAGCTTTCTTT. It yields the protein CASKGYSQGTEAFF.

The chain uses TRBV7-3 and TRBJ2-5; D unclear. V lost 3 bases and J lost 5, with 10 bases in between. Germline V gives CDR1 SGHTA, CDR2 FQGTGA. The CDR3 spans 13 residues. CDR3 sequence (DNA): TGTGCCAGCAGCTTTTCCACGGTCGAGACCCAGTACTTC. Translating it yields CASSFSTVETQYF.

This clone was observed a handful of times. The CDR3 here is CASSLKGVIGYTF. In nucleotides, the CDR3 is TGTGCCAGCAGTTTAAAAGGGGTGATCGGCTACACCTTC. The genes are TRBV28 and TRBJ1-2; D might be TRBD1 (5 bases). The CDR3 sequence is 13 residues long. Germline CDR1 is MDHEN and CDR2 is SYDVKM. Between the trimmed V and J ends, which lost 2 bases and 8 bases, there was a span of 12 bases.

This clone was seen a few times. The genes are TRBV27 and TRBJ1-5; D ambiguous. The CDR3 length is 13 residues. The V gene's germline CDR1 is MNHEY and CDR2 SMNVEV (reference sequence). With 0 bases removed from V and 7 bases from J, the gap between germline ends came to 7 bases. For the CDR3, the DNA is TGTGCCAGCAGTTTATCGGCAGAACAGCCCCAGCATTTT. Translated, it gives CASSLSAEQPQHF.

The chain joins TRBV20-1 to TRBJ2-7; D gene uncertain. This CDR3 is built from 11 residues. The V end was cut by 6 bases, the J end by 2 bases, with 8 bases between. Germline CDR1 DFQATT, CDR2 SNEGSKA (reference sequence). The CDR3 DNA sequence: TGCAGTGCCCTAAAAGCCTACGAGCAGTACTTC. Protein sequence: CSALKAYEQYF.

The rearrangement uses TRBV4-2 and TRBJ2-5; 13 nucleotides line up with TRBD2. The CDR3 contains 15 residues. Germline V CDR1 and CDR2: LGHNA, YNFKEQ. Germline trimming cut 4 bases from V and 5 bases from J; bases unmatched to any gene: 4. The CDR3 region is CASSPGTSGAETQYF. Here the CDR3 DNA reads TGTGCCAGCAGCCCCGGGACTAGCGGGGCGGAGACCCAGTACTTC.

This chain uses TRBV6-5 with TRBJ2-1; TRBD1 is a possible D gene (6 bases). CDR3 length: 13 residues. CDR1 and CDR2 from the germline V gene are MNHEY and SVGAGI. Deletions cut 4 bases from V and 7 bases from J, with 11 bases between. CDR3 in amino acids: CASSWGPTNEQFF. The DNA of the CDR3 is TGTGCCAGCAGTTGGGGGCCGACAAATGAGCAGTTCTTC.

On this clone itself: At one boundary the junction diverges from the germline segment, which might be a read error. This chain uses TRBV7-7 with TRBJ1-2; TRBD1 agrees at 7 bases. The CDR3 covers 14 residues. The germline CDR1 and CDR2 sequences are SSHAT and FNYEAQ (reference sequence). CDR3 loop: CASSLGGQANGYTF. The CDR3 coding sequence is TGTGCTAGCAGCTTAGGCGGACAGGCAAATGGCTACACCTTC.

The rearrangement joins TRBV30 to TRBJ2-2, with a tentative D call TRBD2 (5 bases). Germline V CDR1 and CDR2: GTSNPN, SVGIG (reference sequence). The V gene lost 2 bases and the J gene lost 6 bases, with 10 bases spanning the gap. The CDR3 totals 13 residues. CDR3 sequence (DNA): TGTGCCTGGAGTATTACGCGGGCCGGGGAGCTGTTTTTT. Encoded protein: CAWSITRAGELFF.

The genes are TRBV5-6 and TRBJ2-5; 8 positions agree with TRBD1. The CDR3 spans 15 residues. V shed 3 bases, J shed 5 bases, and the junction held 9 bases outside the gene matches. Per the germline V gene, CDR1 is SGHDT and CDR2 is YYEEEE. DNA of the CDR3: TGTGCCAGCAGCTGGGTGACAGGGGTTCGGGAGACCCAGTACTTC. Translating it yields CASSWVTGVRETQYF.

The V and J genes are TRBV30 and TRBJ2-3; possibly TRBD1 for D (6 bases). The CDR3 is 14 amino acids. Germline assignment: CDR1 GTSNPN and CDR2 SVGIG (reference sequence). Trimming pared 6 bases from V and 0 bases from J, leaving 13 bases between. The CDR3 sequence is CACKDRSSTDTQYF. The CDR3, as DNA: TGTGCCTGTAAAGACAGGTCTAGCACAGATACGCAGTATTTT.

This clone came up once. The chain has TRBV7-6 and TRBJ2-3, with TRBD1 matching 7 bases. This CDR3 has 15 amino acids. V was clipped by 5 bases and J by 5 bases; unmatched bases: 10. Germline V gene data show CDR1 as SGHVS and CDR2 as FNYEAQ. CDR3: CASSARQGVRDTQYF. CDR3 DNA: TGTGCCAGCAGCGCCCGACAGGGAGTCAGAGATACGCAGTATTTT.